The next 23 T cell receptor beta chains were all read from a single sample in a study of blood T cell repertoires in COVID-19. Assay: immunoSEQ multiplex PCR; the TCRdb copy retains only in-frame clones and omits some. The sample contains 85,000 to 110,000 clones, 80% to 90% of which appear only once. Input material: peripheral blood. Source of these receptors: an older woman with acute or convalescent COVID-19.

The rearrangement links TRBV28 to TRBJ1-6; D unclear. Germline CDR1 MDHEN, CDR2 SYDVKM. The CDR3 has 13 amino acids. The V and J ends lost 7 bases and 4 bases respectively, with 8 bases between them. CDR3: CASKGGYNSPLHF. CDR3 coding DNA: TGTGCCAGCAAAGGAGGATATAATTCACCCCTCCACTTT.

CDR3 sequence reads: CATSRDLQGTQQFF. CDR3 DNA sequence: TGTGCCACCAGCAGAGATCTCCAGGGGACCCAACAGTTCTTC. V is TRBV15 and J is TRBJ2-1; possibly TRBD1 for D (6 bases). Germline V gene lookup returns CDR1 LNHNV and CDR2 YYDKDF (reference sequence). The CDR3 contains 14 residues. Trimming shortened V by 0 bases and J by 13 bases, and 16 bases separated the two germline ends.

CDR3 bases: TGCGCCACCTCCCCAAGACTCTTGGCAACTAATGAAAAACTGTTTTTT. Its protein is CATSPRLLATNEKLFF. V is TRBV10-2 and J is TRBJ1-4; D gene uncertain. Looked up from germline, CDR1 is WSHSY and CDR2 is SAAADI. This CDR3 spans 16 amino acids. V dropped 10 bases and J dropped 0 bases, with 18 bases sitting between them.

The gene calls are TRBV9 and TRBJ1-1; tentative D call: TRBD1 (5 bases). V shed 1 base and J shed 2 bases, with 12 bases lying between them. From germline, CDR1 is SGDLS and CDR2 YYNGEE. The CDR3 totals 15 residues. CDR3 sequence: CASSVSNGGNTEAFF. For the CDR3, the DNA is TGTGCCAGCAGCGTATCCAACGGGGGAAACACTGAAGCTTTCTTT.

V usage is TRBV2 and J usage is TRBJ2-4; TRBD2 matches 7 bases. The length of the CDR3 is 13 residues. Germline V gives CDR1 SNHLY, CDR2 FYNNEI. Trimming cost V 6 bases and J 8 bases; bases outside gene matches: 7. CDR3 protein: CASRAGRRDIQYF. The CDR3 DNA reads TGTGCCAGCAGAGCGGGAAGACGGGACATTCAGTACTTC.

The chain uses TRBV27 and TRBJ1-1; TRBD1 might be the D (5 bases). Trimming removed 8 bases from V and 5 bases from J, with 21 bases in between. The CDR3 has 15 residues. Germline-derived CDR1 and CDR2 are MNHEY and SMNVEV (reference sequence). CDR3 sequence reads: CASAQGGAGGTEAFF. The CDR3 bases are TGTGCCAGCGCCCAGGGAGGGGCAGGAGGGACTGAAGCTTTCTTT.

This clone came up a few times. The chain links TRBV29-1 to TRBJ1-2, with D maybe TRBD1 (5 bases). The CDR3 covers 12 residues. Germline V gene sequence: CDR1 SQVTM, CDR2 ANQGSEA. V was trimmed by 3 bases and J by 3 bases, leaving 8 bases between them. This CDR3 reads CSVETEDYGYTF. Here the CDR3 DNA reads TGCAGCGTTGAGACAGAGGACTATGGCTACACCTTC. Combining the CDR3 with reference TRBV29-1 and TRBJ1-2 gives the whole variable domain SAVISQKPSRDICQRGTSLTIQCQVDSQVTMMFWYRQQPGQSLTLIATANQGSEATYESGFVIDKFPISRPNLTFSTLTVSNMSPEDSSIYLCSVETEDYGYTFGSGTRLTVV.

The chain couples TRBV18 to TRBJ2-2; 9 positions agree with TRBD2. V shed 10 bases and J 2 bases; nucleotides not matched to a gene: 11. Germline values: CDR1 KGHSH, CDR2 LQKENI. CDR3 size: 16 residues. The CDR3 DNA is TGTGCCACCGGGGACCGACTAGCGGAAAACACCGGGGAGCTGTTTTTT. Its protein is CATGDRLAENTGELFF.

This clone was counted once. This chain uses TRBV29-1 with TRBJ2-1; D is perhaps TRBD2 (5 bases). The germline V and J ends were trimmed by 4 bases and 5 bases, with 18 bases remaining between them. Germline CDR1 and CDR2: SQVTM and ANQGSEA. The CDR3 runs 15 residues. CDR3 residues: CSVGTGWAINNEQFF. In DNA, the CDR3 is TGCAGCGTTGGAACGGGATGGGCAATCAACAATGAGCAGTTCTTC.

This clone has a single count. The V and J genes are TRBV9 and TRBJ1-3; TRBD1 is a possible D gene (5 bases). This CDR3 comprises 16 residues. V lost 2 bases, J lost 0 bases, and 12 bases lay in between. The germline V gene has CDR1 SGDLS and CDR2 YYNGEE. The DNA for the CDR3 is TGTGCCAGCAGCGTCGGGGACTTTTACTCTGGAAACACCATATATTTT. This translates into CASSVGDFYSGNTIYF.

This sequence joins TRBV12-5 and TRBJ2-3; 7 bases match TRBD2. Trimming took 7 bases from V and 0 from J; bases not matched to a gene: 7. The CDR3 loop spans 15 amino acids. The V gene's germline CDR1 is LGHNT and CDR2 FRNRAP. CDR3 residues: CASAASGASTDTQYF. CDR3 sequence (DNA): TGTGCTAGTGCCGCGAGCGGGGCAAGCACAGATACGCAGTATTTT.

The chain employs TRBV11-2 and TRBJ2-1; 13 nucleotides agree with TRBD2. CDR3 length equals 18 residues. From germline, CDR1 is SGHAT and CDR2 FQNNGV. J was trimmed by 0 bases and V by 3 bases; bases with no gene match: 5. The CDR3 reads CASSLTSGRISSYNEQFF. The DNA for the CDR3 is TGTGCCAGCAGCTTGACTAGCGGGAGGATAAGCTCCTACAATGAGCAGTTCTTC.

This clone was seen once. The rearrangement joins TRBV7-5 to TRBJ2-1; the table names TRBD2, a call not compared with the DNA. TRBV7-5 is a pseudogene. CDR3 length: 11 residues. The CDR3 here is CARRLVYEQFF. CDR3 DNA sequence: TGTGCCAGAAGACTAGTTTATGAGCAGTTCTTC.

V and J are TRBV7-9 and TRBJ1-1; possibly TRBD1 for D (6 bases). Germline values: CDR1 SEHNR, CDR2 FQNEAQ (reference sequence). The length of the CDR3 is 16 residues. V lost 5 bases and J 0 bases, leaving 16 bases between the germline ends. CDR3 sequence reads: CASSLTFDRLNTEAFF. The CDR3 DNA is TGTGCCAGCAGCCTCACCTTCGACAGGTTGAACACTGAAGCTTTCTTT.

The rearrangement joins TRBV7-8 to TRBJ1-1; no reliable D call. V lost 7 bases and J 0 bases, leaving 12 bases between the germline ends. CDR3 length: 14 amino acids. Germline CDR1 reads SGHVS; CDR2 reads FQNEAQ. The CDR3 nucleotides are TGTGCCAGCAAACGGGTACGGGTGAACACTGAAGCTTTCTTT. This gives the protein CASKRVRVNTEAFF.

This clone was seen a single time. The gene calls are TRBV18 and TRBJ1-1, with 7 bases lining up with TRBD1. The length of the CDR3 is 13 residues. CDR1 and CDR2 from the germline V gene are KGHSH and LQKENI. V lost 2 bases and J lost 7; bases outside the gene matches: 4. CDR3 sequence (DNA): TGTGCCAGCTCACCAGGACAGGACTTTGAAGCTTTCTTT. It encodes CASSPGQDFEAFF.

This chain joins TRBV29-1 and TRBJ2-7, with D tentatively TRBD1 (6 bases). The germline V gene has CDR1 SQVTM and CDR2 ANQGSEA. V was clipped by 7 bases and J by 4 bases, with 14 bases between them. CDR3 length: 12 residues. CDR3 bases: TGCAGCGCCGGGCAACAGGGTTACGAGCAGTACTTC. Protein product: CSAGQQGYEQYF.

CDR3: CASSYSFRAGNQPQHF. The CDR3 nucleotides read TGTGCCAGCAGTTACTCGTTCCGGGCGGGGAATCAGCCCCAGCATTTT. The chain joins TRBV6-2 or TRBV6-3 to TRBJ1-5, with D unclear. The V end was cut by 0 bases, the J end by 4 bases, with 13 bases between. Germline V lookup: CDR1 MNHEY, CDR2 SVGEGT. The CDR3 sequence is 16 residues long.

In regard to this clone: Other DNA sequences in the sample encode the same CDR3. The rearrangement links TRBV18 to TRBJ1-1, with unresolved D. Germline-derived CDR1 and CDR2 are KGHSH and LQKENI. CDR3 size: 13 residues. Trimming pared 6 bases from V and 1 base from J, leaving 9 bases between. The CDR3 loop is CASSLRGNTEAFF. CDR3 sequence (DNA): TGTGCCAGCTCCCTCCGGGGGAACACTGAAGCTTTCTTT.

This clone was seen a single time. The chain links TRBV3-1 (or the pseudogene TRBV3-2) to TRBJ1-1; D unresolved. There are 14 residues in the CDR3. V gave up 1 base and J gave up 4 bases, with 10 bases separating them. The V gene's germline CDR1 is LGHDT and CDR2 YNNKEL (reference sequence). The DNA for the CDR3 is TGTGCCAGCAGCCAAGTGGGGAGTAGCACTGAAGCTTTCTTT. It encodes CASSQVGSSTEAFF.

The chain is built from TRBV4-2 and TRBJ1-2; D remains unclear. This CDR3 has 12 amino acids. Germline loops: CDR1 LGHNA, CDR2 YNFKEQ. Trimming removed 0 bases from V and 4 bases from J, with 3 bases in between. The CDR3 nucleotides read TGTGCCAGCAGCCAAGACAGCTATGGCTACACCTTC. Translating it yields CASSQDSYGYTF.

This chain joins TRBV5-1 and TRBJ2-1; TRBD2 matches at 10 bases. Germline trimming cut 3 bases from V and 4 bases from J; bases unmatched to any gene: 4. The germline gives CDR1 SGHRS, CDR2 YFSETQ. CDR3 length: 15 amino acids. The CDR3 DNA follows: TGCGCCAGCAGCTCCGAGACTAGCGGGTACAATGAGCAGTTCTTC. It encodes CASSSETSGYNEQFF.

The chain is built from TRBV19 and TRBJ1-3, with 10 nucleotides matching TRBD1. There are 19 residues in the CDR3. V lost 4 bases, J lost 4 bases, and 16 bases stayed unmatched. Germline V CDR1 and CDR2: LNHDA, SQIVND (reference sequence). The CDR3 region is CASSNPGQGRRVIGNTIYF. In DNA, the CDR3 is TGTGCCAGTAGTAACCCGGGACAGGGGCGAAGAGTTATAGGAAACACCATATATTTT.